A selection of T cell receptor beta chains follows, all from one sample in a study of human T cells and chemical hapten exposure. MiXCR, applied by TCRdb to the RACE reads, yields one record per CDR3 protein. Among 90,000 to 140,000 distinct CDR3 sequences listed, under 40% were seen once. Sequenced material: whole blood, taken in connection with sensitization to the hapten diphenylcyclopropenone (DPC). These receptors all come from a man in his forties with alopecia areata. Some clones in this sample may be carry-over from other donors' samples. Each CDR3 is given with its conserved first and last residue. Each record gives: J gene, V gene, clone size, D gene, CDR3 DNA, CDR3 protein. A D gene is named only where the DNA matches it firmly. Some rows mark clone size as missing; the rest say once, few, many or name a class of expanded clone.

TRBJ2-5	TRBV7-8	-	TRBD2	TGTGCCAGCAGCCCCGGACTAGCGATGGCGACCCAGTACTTC	CASSPGLAMATQYF
TRBJ2-7	TRBV27	once	-	TGTGCCAGCAGTTTATTTCTTTCCTACGAGCAGTACTTC	CASSLFLSYEQYF
TRBJ2-1	TRBV4-1	few	TRBD2	TGCGCCAGCAGCCCCCGACTAGCGGACTTGTACAATGAGCAGTTCTTC	CASSPRLADLYNEQFF
TRBJ2-4	TRBV10-3	few	TRBD2	TGTGCCATCAGTGCTGGCGGGGGGATAAACATTCAGTACTTC	CAISAGGGINIQYF
TRBJ2-7	TRBV12-3/TRBV12-4	-	TRBD1	TGTGCCAGCAGTTCCTCAGCAGGGGGCCTTCTTTACGAGCAGTACTTC	CASSSSAGGLLYEQYF
TRBJ2-1	TRBV29-1	few	-	TGCAGCGTTGACGGTCCCGGACTTCTTAACAATGAGCAGTTCTTC	CSVDGPGLLNNEQFF
TRBJ2-7	TRBV6-2/TRBV6-3	-	TRBD2	TGTGCCAGCAGTTACTCGGGTCTAGCGGGCCTCTACGAGCAGTACTTC	CASSYSGLAGLYEQYF
TRBJ2-7	TRBV6-1	-	TRBD2	TGTGCCAGCAGTAAGGGTCTAGCGGGAAAGGGTCACGAGCAGTACTTC	CASSKGLAGKGHEQYF
TRBJ2-3	TRBV11-1	many	-	TGTGCCAGCAGCTCCTACTACGGCACAGATACGCAGTATTTT	CASSSYYGTDTQYF
TRBJ1-1	TRBV29-1	few	TRBD1	TGCAGCGTTGAGGAGGGACAGGGGGCGCGGGGAGCTTTCTTT	CSVEEGQGARGAFF
TRBJ2-5	TRBV20-1	-	TRBD2	TGCAGTGCTAGAGGCGGTACCCGGACTAGCGGGAGGGAGGAGACCCAGTACTTC	CSARGGTRTSGREETQYF
TRBJ2-5	TRBV28	few	-	TGTGCCAGCAGACAGCAGGAGACCCAGTACTTC	CASRQQETQYF
TRBJ2-5	TRBV29-1	-	-	TGCAGCGCCGAAGGGACAAAAGAGACCCAGTACTTC	CSAEGTKETQYF
TRBJ2-3	TRBV27	few	TRBD1	TGTGCCAGCAGTCTCCGGGACAGGGCGCCCTTCACAGATACGCAGTATTTT	CASSLRDRAPFTDTQYF
TRBJ2-1	TRBV14	-	TRBD2	TGTGCCAGCAGCCAAGAGACGGGGGGGCAGTTCTTC	CASSQETGGQFF
TRBJ1-1	TRBV12-3/TRBV12-4	few	-	TGTGCCAGCACTCTATTTGAGGGGATGAACACTGAAGCTTTCTTT	CASTLFEGMNTEAFF
TRBJ2-3	TRBV6-2/TRBV6-3	few	-	TGTGCCAGCACAAACCGGGACTCCAACACAGATACGCAGTATTTT	CASTNRDSNTDTQYF
TRBJ2-7	TRBV7-9	-	TRBD2	TGTGCCAGCAGCCGAATGACTAGCGGGAGAAGGAACGAGCAGTACTTC	CASSRMTSGRRNEQYF
TRBJ1-5	TRBV10-2	-	-	TGCGCCAGCGGGACGACAGATAATCAGCCCCAGCATTTT	CASGTTDNQPQHF
TRBJ2-4	TRBV6-2/TRBV6-3	few	-	TGTGCCAGCAGCCAAAGCGGATTAGCCAAAAACATTCAGTACTTC	CASSQSGLAKNIQYF
TRBJ2-1	TRBV24-1	-	TRBD1	TGTGCCACCAGTGATTATGGGGGGACAGGGCGGAATGAGCAGTTCTTC	CATSDYGGTGRNEQFF
TRBJ2-1	TRBV9	few	TRBD2	TGTGCCAGCAGCCCAGGGGCGGGAGGGCCACATGAGCAGTTCTTC	CASSPGAGGPHEQFF
TRBJ2-3	TRBV10-3	-	-	TGTGCCATCAGTGAGTCCAGGAAGACGCAGTATTTT	CAISESRKTQYF
TRBJ2-1	TRBV4-3	-	-	TGCGCCAGCAGCCAAGGAAAGTGGGCCAATGAGCAGTTCTTC	CASSQGKWANEQFF
TRBJ2-1	TRBV20-1	-	-	TGCAGTGCCGAAGTCTCCTACAATGAGCAGTTCTTC	CSAEVSYNEQFF
TRBJ2-1	TRBV7-2	few	TRBD1	TGTGCCAGCAGCTACTTGGGACAGGGAGAGTTCTTC	CASSYLGQGEFF
TRBJ2-7	TRBV11-2	few	-	TGTGCCAGCAGCTTAGAGAACAGGCCCGAGGAGCAGTACTTC	CASSLENRPEEQYF
TRBJ2-3	TRBV7-8	few	-	TGTGCCAGCAGCTCCCACGCCAAAGATACGCAGTATTTT	CASSSHAKDTQYF
TRBJ1-5	TRBV7-9	once	-	TGTGCCAGCAGCTCACAGACTGCTAGTCAGCCCCAGCATTTT	CASSSQTASQPQHF
TRBJ2-3	TRBV15	-	-	TGTGCCACCAGCAATCGGTTAGATACGCAGTATTTT	CATSNRLDTQYF
TRBJ2-3	TRBV3-1	-	TRBD2	TGTGCCAGCAGTTTGGCTAGCGGGAGGGATACGCAGTATTTT	CASSLASGRDTQYF
TRBJ1-4	TRBV11-2	few	-	TGTGCCAGCAGCCAGATGGGTTACTCCAATGAAAAACTGTTTTTT	CASSQMGYSNEKLFF
TRBJ2-3	TRBV11-2	few	-	TGTGCCAGCAGCACCCCGCCCGGGACTCCAGGTGGGGTCACAGATACGCAGTATTTT	CASSTPPGTPGGVTDTQYF
TRBJ2-6	TRBV24-1	-	-	TGTGCCACCTCAAGGGGTAGCTCTGGGGCCAACGTCCTGACTTTC	CATSRGSSGANVLTF
TRBJ2-1	TRBV4-1	-	TRBD2	TGCGCCAGCAGCCAAATCGCTAGCGGGAGGGCGGGGAATGAGCAGTTCTTC	CASSQIASGRAGNEQFF
TRBJ1-5	TRBV12-3/TRBV12-4	-	-	TGTGCCAGCATAGACGGGGTGGGCAATCAGCCCCAGCATTTT	CASIDGVGNQPQHF
TRBJ1-1	TRBV2	once	-	TGTGCCAGCAAGTCTCAGGGACGGAACACTGAAGCTTTCTTT	CASKSQGRNTEAFF
TRBJ2-5	TRBV10-3	-	TRBD2	TGTGCCGCCGGGGAGGGGACCCCAGAGACCCAGTACTTC	CAAGEGTPETQYF
TRBJ1-2	TRBV29-1	few	-	TGCAGCGTTGAAGGTCCCAGGAACTATGGCTACACCTTC	CSVEGPRNYGYTF
TRBJ2-3	TRBV20-1	few	TRBD2	TGCAGTGCTAGAGGAGGGACTAGTTTCCCAGATACGCAGTATTTT	CSARGGTSFPDTQYF
TRBJ2-1	TRBV7-2	-	-	TGTGCCAGCAGCCTCTTTGAAGCCCCCCGTTCTTACAATGAGCAGTTCTTC	CASSLFEAPRSYNEQFF
TRBJ2-4	TRBV4-1	-	-	TGCGCCAGCAGCGGATTTGGGGGCGGACAGATAGCCAAAAACATTCAGTACTTC	CASSGFGGGQIAKNIQYF
TRBJ2-1	TRBV29-1	few	TRBD2	TGCAGCGTTGAAGAGCCACCCGGACTAGCTGCGCAGTTCTTC	CSVEEPPGLAAQFF
TRBJ1-4	TRBV6-6	many	TRBD1	TGTGCCGTTGGGACAGTTGGAAAACTGTTTTTT	CAVGTVGKLFF
TRBJ2-5	TRBV9	few	-	TGTGCCAGCAGCCCCCTGACGGTCCCCGAGACCCAGTACTTC	CASSPLTVPETQYF
TRBJ2-7	TRBV2	few	TRBD2	TGTGCCAGCAGTGTCAGGCGGGAGGGTTACGAGCAGTACTTC	CASSVRREGYEQYF
TRBJ2-1	TRBV25-1	-	TRBD2	TGTGCCGCGCGGGGGAGTCGTAACAATGAGCAGTTCTTC	CAARGSRNNEQFF
TRBJ1-5	TRBV29-1	-	TRBD1	TGCAGCGTTGAAAAAACAGGGGCCCGTCAAAGGCCCCAGCATTTT	CSVEKTGARQRPQHF
TRBJ2-5	TRBV7-2	-	-	TGTGCCAGCAGCTTAGGACAGCGGTTAGAGACCCAGTACTTC	CASSLGQRLETQYF